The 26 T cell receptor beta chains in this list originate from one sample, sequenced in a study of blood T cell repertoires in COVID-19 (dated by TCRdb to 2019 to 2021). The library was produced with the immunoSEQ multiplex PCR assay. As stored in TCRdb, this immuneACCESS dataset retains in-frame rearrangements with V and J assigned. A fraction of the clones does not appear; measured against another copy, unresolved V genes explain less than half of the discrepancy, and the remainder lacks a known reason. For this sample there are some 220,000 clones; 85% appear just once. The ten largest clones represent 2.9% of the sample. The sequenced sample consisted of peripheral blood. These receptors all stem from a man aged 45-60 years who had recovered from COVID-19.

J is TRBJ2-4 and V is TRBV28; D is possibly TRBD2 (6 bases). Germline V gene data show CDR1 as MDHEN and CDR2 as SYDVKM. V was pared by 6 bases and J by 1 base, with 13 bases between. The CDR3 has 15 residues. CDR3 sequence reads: CASRGGGVAKNIQYF. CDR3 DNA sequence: TGTGCCAGCAGGGGAGGAGGGGTGGCCAAAAACATTCAGTACTTC.

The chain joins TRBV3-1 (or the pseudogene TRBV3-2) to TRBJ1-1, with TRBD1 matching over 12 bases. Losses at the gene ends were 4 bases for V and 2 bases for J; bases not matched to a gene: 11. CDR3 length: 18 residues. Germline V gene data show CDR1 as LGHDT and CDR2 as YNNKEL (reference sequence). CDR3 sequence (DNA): TGTGCCAGCAGCCCTCTGGGGACAGGGGGCGCTGGAAACACTGAAGCTTTCTTT. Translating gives CASSPLGTGGAGNTEAFF.

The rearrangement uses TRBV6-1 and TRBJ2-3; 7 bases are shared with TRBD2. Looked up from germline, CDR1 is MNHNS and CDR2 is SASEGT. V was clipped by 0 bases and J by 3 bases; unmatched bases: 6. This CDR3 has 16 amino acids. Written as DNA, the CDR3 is TGTGCCAGCAGTGAAGCGCGAGGGAGGGGAACAGATACGCAGTATTTT. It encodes CASSEARGRGTDTQYF.

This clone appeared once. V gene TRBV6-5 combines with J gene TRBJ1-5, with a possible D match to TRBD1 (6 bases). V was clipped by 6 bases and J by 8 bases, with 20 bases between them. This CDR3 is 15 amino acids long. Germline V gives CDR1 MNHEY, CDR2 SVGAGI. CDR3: CASRTRPGEGKPQHF. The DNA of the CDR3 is TGTGCCAGCAGGACTCGGCCAGGGGAGGGGAAGCCCCAGCATTTT.

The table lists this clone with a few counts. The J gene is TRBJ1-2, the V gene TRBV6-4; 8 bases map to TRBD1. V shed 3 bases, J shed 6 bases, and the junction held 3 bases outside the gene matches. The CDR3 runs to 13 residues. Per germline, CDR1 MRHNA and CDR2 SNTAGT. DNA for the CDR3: TGTGCCAGCAGTGAACCGGACAGGGATGGCTACACCTTC. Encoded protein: CASSEPDRDGYTF.

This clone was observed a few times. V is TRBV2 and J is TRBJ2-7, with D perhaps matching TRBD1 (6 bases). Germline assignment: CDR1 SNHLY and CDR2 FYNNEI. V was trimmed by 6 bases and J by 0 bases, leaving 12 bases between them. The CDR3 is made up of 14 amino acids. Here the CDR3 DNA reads TGTGCCAGCAGAACAAGACAGGCCTCCTACGAGCAGTACTTC. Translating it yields CASRTRQASYEQYF.

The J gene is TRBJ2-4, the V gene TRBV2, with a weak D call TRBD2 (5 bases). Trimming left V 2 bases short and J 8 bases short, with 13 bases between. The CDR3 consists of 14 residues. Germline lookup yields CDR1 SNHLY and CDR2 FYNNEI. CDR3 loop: CASSELRGSDIQYF. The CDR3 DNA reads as TGTGCCAGCAGTGAACTCCGAGGGAGTGACATTCAGTACTTC.

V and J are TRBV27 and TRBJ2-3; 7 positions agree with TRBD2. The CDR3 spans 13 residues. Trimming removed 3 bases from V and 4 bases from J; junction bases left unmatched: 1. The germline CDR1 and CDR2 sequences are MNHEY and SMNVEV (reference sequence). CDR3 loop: CASSFGGSDTQYF. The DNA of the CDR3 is TGTGCCAGCAGTTTCGGGGGGTCAGATACGCAGTATTTT.

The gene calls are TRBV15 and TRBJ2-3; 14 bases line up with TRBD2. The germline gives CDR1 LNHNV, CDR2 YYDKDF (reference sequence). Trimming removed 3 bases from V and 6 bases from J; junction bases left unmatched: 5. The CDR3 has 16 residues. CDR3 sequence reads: CATSRGLAGVGDTQYF. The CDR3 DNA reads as TGTGCCACCAGCAGGGGACTAGCGGGAGTTGGGGATACGCAGTATTTT.

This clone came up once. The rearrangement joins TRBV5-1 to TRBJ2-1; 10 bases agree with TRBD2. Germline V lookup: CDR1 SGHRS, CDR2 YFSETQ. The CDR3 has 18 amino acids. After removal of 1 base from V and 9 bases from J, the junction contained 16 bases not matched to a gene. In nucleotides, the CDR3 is TGCGCCAGCAGCTTGAGGCTCGGGACTAGCGTGAGTATTGGTGAGCAGTTCTTC. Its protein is CASSLRLGTSVSIGEQFF. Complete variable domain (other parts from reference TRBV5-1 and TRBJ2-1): KAGVTQTPRYLIKTRGQQVTLSCSPISGHRSVSWYQQTPGQGLQFLFEYFSETQRNKGNFPGRFSGRQFSNSRSEMNVSTLELGDSALYLCASSLRLGTSVSIGEQFFGPGTRLTVL.

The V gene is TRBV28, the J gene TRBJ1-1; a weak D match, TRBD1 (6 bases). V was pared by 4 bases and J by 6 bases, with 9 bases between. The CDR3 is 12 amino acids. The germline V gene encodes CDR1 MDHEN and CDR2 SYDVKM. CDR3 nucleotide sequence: TGTGCCAGCAGTTGGCAGGGGCCTGAAGCTTTCTTT. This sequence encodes CASSWQGPEAFF.

CDR3 in amino acids: CASSWGGRYGYTF. The CDR3 nucleotides are TGTGCCAGCAGTTGGGGGGGCCGCTATGGCTACACCTTC. The gene calls are TRBV28 and TRBJ1-2; a possible D gene is TRBD1 (6 bases). CDR1 is MDHEN and CDR2 is SYDVKM in the germline V gene. There are 13 residues in the CDR3. With 4 bases removed from V and 4 bases from J, the gap between germline ends came to 10 bases.

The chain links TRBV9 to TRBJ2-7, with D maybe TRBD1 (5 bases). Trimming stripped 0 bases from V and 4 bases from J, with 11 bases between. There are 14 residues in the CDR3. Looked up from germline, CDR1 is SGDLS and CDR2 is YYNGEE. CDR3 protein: CASSVGQGHYEQYF. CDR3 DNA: TGTGCCAGCAGCGTAGGGCAGGGCCATTACGAGCAGTACTTC. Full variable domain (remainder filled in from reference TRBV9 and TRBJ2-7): DSGVTQTPKHLITATGQRVTLRCSPRSGDLSVYWYQQSLDQGLQFLIQYYNGEERAKGNILERFSAQQFPDLHSELNLSSLELGDSALYFCASSVGQGHYEQYFGPGTRLTVT.

This CDR3 is CASSLWTRNTGELFF. In nucleotides, the CDR3 is TGTGCCAGCAGCTTATGGACACGGAACACCGGGGAGCTGTTTTTT. The genes are TRBV11-2 and TRBJ2-2, with D maybe TRBD1 (5 bases). CDR3 length: 15 residues. Germline CDR1 is SGHAT and CDR2 is FQNNGV. Deletions cut 2 bases from V and 1 base from J, with 8 bases between.

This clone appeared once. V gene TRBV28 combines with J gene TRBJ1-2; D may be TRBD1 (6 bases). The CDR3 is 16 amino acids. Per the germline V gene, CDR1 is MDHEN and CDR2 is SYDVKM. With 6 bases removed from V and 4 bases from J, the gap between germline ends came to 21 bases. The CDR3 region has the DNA TGTGCCAGCAGATCCGCGGGGGCCCTCCTTTCCTATGGCTACACCTTC. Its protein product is CASRSAGALLSYGYTF.

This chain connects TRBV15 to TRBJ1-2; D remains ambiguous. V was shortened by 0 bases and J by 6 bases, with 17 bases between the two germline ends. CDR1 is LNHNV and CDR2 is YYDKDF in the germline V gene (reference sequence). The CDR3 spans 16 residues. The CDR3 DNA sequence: TGTGCCACCAGCAGAGACCGTGAGGTGGGTCGGCATGGCTACACCTTC. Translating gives CATSRDREVGRHGYTF.

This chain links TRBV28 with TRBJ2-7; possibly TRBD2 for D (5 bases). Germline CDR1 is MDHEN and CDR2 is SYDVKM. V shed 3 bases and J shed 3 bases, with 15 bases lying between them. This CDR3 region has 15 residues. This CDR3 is CASSLRSGLLYEQYF. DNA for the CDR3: TGTGCCAGCAGTTTGAGGTCAGGACTCCTCTACGAGCAGTACTTC.

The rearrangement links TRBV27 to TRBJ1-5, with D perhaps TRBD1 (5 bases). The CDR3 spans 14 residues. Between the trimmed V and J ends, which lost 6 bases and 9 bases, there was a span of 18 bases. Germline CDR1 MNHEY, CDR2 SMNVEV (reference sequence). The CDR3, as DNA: TGTGCCAGCAGCGGAATACGGGGGGGGTGGCCCCAGCATTTT. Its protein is CASSGIRGGWPQHF.

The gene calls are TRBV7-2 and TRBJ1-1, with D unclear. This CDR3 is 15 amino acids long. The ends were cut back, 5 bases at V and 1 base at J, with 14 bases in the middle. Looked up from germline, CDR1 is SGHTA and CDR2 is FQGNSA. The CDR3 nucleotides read TGTGCCAGCAGCATCCAGCAGGAGGAGAACACTGAAGCTTTCTTT. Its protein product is CASSIQQEENTEAFF.

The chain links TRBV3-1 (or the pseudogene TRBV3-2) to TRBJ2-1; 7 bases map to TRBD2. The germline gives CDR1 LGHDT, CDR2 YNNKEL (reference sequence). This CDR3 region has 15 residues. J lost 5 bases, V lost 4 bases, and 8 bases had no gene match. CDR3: CASSLGPSGHNEQFF. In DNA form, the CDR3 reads TGTGCCAGCAGCCTCGGGCCTAGCGGACACAATGAGCAGTTCTTC.

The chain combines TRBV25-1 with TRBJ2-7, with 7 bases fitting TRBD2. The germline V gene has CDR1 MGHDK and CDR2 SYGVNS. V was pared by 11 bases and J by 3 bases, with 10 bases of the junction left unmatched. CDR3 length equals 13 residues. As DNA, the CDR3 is TGTGCCTCGGGGGGAGACTTCGACTACGAGCAGTACTTC. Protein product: CASGGDFDYEQYF.

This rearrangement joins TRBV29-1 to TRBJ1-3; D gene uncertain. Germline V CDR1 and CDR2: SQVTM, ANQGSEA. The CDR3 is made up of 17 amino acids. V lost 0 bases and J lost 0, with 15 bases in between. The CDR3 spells CSVEDYYREGSGNTIYF. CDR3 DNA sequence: TGCAGCGTTGAAGATTATTATCGGGAGGGCTCTGGAAACACCATATATTTT.

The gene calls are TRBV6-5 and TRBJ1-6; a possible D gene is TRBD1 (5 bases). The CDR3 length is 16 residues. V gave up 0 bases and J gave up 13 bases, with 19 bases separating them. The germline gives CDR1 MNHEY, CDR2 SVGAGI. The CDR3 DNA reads TGTGCCAGCAGTTACTCGAATCGGCCAGGGCTTAATCCCCTCCACTTT. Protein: CASSYSNRPGLNPLHF.

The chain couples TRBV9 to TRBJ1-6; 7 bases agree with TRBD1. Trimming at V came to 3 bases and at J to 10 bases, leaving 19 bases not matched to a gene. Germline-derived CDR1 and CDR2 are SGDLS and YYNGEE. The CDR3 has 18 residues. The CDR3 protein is CASSAYMSGGKSRSPLHF. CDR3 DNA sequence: TGTGCCAGCAGCGCGTACATGTCAGGGGGGAAGTCTAGGTCACCCCTCCACTTT.

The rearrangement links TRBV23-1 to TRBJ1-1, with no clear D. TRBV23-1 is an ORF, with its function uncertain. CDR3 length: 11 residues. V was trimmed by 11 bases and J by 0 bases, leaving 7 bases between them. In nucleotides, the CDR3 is TGCGCCCCCCCGTTGAACACTGAAGCTTTCTTT. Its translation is CAPPLNTEAFF.

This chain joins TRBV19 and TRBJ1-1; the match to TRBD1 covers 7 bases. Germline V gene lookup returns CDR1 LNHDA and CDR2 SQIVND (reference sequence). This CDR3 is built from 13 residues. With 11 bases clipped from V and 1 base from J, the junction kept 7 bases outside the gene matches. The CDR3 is CASRDRSNTEAFF. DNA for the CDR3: TGTGCCTCCCGGGACAGATCGAACACTGAAGCTTTCTTT.